These 19 T cell receptor beta chains were all obtained from the same sample, sequenced in a study of CD8 T cells in Susac syndrome. An amount of RNA that ranged from roughly 0.5 to 1 ug was reverse transcribed with random hexamers. TCRdb re-derived calls from the immunoSEQ multiplex PCR reads in MiXCR, one entry per CDR3 protein. The top ten hold approximately 0.15% of the sample, which has about 210,000 distinct CDR3 sequences, approximately 94% seen once. Sequenced input: CD4+ T cells from PBMCs. Every receptor here comes from a human donor with Susac syndrome.

This chain connects TRBV18 to TRBJ2-1, with D hard to call. Trimming took off 3 bases at V and 9 bases at J, with 9 bases between the two ends. There are 12 residues in the CDR3. The V gene's germline CDR1 is KGHSH and CDR2 LQKENI. The CDR3 loop is CASSPRISEQFF. The CDR3 bases are TGTGCCAGCTCACCGCGTATCAGTGAGCAGTTCTTC. The variable domain in full, completed from reference TRBV18 and TRBJ2-1, reads NAGVMQNPRHLVRRRGQEARLRCSPMKGHSHVYWYRQLPEEGLKFMVYLQKENIIDESGMPKERFSAEFPKEGPSILRIQQVVRGDSAAYFCASSPRISEQFFGPGTRLTVL.

This clonotype showed up just once. The rearrangement joins TRBV25-1 to TRBJ1-3, with 7 positions matching TRBD1. The CDR3 sequence is 15 residues long. Germline V lookup: CDR1 MGHDK, CDR2 SYGVNS. Trimming removed 1 base from V and 3 bases from J; junction bases left unmatched: 3. CDR3 coding DNA: TGTGCCAGCAGTGAATCGACAGGGATTGGAAACACCATATATTTT. It translates to CASSESTGIGNTIYF.

This chain joins TRBV30 and TRBJ2-1; D might be TRBD1 (6 bases). V gave up 4 bases and J gave up 2 bases, with 6 bases separating them. The CDR3 extends over 12 amino acids. The germline V gene has CDR1 GTSNPN and CDR2 SVGIG (reference sequence). The CDR3 loop reads CAWTGAYNEQFF. The CDR3 DNA is TGTGCCTGGACAGGGGCCTACAATGAGCAGTTCTTC.

The chain carries TRBV7-2 and TRBJ2-3; D may be TRBD1 (7 bases). The V gene's germline CDR1 is SGHTA and CDR2 FQGNSA. CDR3 size: 16 residues. V was pared by 5 bases and J by 6 bases, with 21 bases between. The CDR3 nucleotides read TGTGCCAGCAGCGGGGAGCGGAGGGGGCTCAAGGATACGCAGTATTTT. Its translation: CASSGERRGLKDTQYF.

This clonotype occurred once. The chain has TRBV27 and TRBJ2-5; 8 bases align to TRBD2. Germline trimming cut 5 bases from V and 3 bases from J; bases unmatched to any gene: 8. CDR1 and CDR2 (germline): MNHEY, SMNVEV (reference sequence). There are 15 residues in the CDR3. The CDR3 spells CASSGTSSAKETQYF. The CDR3 coding sequence is TGTGCCAGCAGTGGGACTAGTTCCGCAAAAGAGACCCAGTACTTC.

The chain uses TRBV6-1 and TRBJ2-5, with 9 bases aligning to TRBD1. Germline V gene data show CDR1 as MNHNS and CDR2 as SASEGT. V was clipped by 6 bases and J by 3 bases; unmatched bases: 5. The CDR3 loop spans 14 amino acids. In nucleotides, the CDR3 is TGTGCCAGCAGCGACCGGGACAGGGAAGAGACCCAGTACTTC. Its translation is CASSDRDREETQYF.

The chain links TRBV30 to TRBJ1-1; 8 positions match TRBD1. Germline CDR1 is GTSNPN and CDR2 is SVGIG (reference sequence). The CDR3 covers 13 residues. Losses at the gene ends were 2 bases for V and 5 bases for J; bases not matched to a gene: 4. In DNA, the CDR3 is TGTGCCTGGAGTCGGACAGGGTGGACTGAAGCTTTCTTT. Protein product: CAWSRTGWTEAFF.

The rearrangement uses TRBV13 and TRBJ2-5, with a possible D match to TRBD2 (6 bases). CDR1 and CDR2 (germline): PRHDT, FYEKMQ (reference sequence). This CDR3 region has 14 residues. V dropped 5 bases and J dropped 5 bases, with 15 bases sitting between them. The CDR3 region has the DNA TGTGCCAGCAGCGAACGGGGGAGCGGGGAGACCCAGTACTTC. It encodes CASSERGSGETQYF. Full variable domain (rest looked up from reference TRBV13 and TRBJ2-5): AAGVIQSPRHLIKEKRETATLKCYPIPRHDTVYWYQQGPGQDPQFLISFYEKMQSDKGSIPDRFSAQQFSDYHSELNMSSLELGDSALYFCASSERGSGETQYFGPGTRLLVL.

In DNA, the CDR3 is TGTGCCAGCAGTCCCCTAGGACTCTTAGAGACCCAGTACTTC. This translates into CASSPLGLLETQYF. The chain joins TRBV27 to TRBJ2-5, with D possibly being TRBD2 (5 bases). Trimming pared 5 bases from V and 4 bases from J, leaving 14 bases between. CDR1 and CDR2 from the germline V gene are MNHEY and SMNVEV (reference sequence). The CDR3 sequence is 14 residues long.

V usage is TRBV11-2 and J usage is TRBJ2-2; unclear D gene. Germline CDR1 SGHAT, CDR2 FQNNGV. The ends were cut back, 0 bases at V and 0 bases at J, with 8 bases in the middle. The CDR3 is 16 residues long. The CDR3 protein is CASSLDGAANTGELFF. CDR3 coding DNA: TGTGCCAGCAGCTTAGATGGCGCCGCGAACACCGGGGAGCTGTTTTTT.

The chain carries TRBV29-1 and TRBJ1-1; the D gene is possibly TRBD1 (6 bases). CDR1 SQVTM and CDR2 ANQGSEA come from the germline V gene. This CDR3 contains 12 residues. The CDR3 DNA sequence: TGCAGAGGCGGACGGGACACCACTGAAGCTTTCTTT. Translated: CRGGRDTTEAFF.

The rearrangement joins TRBV9 to TRBJ1-5; 7 bases match TRBD1. Germline V gene data show CDR1 as SGDLS and CDR2 as YYNGEE. Germline trimming cut 8 bases from V and 5 bases from J; bases unmatched to any gene: 10. CDR3 size: 14 residues. This CDR3 reads CARGQGGADQPQHF. The CDR3 region has the DNA TGTGCCAGGGGGCAGGGGGGAGCGGATCAGCCCCAGCATTTT.

This chain links TRBV6-5 with TRBJ1-5; D is uncertain. The length of the CDR3 is 13 residues. Germline lookup yields CDR1 MNHEY and CDR2 SVGAGI. Between the trimmed V and J ends, which lost 5 bases and 1 base, there was a span of 6 bases. CDR3 coding DNA: TGTGCCAGCAGTGCCTGGAGCAATCAGCCCCAGCATTTT. It codes for CASSAWSNQPQHF.

The chain couples TRBV24-1 to TRBJ2-5; D possibly corresponds to TRBD2 (5 bases). CDR3 length: 17 residues. Germline V lookup: CDR1 KGHDR, CDR2 SFDVKD. Trimming pared 1 base from V and 3 bases from J, leaving 17 bases between. CDR3 sequence: CATSDFRRAGEEETQYF. The CDR3 DNA reads TGTGCCACCAGTGATTTTCGGCGGGCCGGGGAAGAAGAGACCCAGTACTTC.

The chain recombines TRBV30 with TRBJ1-6; 9 bases match TRBD1. V lost 5 bases, J lost 13 bases, and 9 bases stayed unmatched. The CDR3 spans 13 residues. Germline CDR1 is GTSNPN and CDR2 is SVGIG (reference sequence). The CDR3 loop reads CAWRQGGWSPLHF. CDR3 coding DNA: TGTGCCTGGCGACAGGGGGGTTGGTCCCCCCTCCACTTT.

The genes are TRBV2 and TRBJ1-2; the D is unclear. Germline-derived CDR1 and CDR2 are SNHLY and FYNNEI. Deletions cut 0 bases from V and 4 bases from J, with 15 bases between. The CDR3 is 16 amino acids. The CDR3 here is CASSEARGTAIYGYTF. CDR3 in DNA: TGTGCCAGCAGTGAAGCGCGCGGCACGGCGATCTATGGCTACACCTTC. The whole variable domain, remainder taken from reference TRBV2 and TRBJ1-2, is EPEVTQTPSHQVTQMGQEVILRCVPISNHLYFYWYRQILGQKVEFLVSFYNNEISEKSEIFDDQFSVERPDGSNFTLKIRSTKLEDSAMYFCASSEARGTAIYGYTFGSGTRLTVV.

The rearrangement links TRBV30 to TRBJ1-1; no definite D call. Trimming cost V 1 base and J 4 bases, with 10 bases left between them. CDR1 GTSNPN and CDR2 SVGIG come from the germline V gene (reference sequence). This CDR3 has 13 amino acids. CDR3 in amino acids: CAWSDGSGTEAFF. CDR3 nucleotides: TGTGCCTGGAGTGATGGGAGTGGCACTGAAGCTTTCTTT.

The chain combines TRBV9 with TRBJ2-1; 9 nucleotides line up with TRBD1. CDR1 and CDR2 from the germline V gene are SGDLS and YYNGEE. The trim removed 3 bases at V and 6 bases at J, leaving 13 bases unmatched. The CDR3 loop spans 17 amino acids. The CDR3 sequence: CASSEPDRDRESNEQFF. Here the CDR3 DNA reads TGTGCCAGCAGCGAGCCGGACCGGGACAGGGAAAGCAATGAGCAGTTCTTC.

In its sample, this clonotype was seen a few times. This chain uses TRBV6-1 with TRBJ1-5; no clear D gene. V was clipped by 4 bases and J by 0 bases, with 10 bases between them. CDR3 length: 15 residues. Germline CDR1 reads MNHNS; CDR2 reads SASEGT. The CDR3 nucleotides are TGTGCCAGCAGTGCGGACGGGTATAGCAATCAGCCCCAGCATTTT. This encodes CASSADGYSNQPQHF.